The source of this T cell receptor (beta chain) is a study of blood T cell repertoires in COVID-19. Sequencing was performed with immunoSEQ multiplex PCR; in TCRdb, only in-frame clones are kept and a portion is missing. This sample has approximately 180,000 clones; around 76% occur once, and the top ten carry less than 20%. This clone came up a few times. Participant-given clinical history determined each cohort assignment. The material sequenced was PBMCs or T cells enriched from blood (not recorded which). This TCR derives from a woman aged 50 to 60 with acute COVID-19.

The CDR3 spells CATSDFILQGRDQPQHF. In DNA form, the CDR3 reads TGTGCCACCAGTGATTTCATCCTACAGGGTCGCGATCAGCCCCAGCATTTT. This rearrangement joins TRBV24-1 to TRBJ1-5, with D possibly TRBD1 on 6 matching bases. The germline V gene encodes CDR1 KGHDR and CDR2 SFDVKD. V gave up 1 base and J gave up 5 bases, with 17 bases separating them. The length of the CDR3 is 17 residues.